A selection of T cell receptor beta chains follows, all from one sample in a study of regulatory T cells in long-lasting Graves disease. TCRdb ran MiXCR on the multiplex PCR reads and lists one entry per CDR3 protein. Among 200,000 to 250,000 distinct CDR3 sequences listed, about 19% were seen once. These data are also associated with another study on T cells in Graves' hyperthyroidism and ophthalmopathy.

The material sequenced was peripheral blood mononuclear cells (PBMCs), taken at new diagnosis, from a patient treated with antithyroid drugs. Receptors originate from a woman younger than 45 with Graves disease. Both conserved end residues are part of each CDR3. The D gene is left open where the match is weak. Not every row has a clone size; where given, it reads once, few, many or a size class.

TRBV11-1	TRBJ1-4	.	.	TGTGCCACCACGTGGAGGGAAGGAGAAAAACTGTTTTTT	CATTWREGEKLFF
TRBV4-1	TRBJ1-2	.	.	TGCGCCAGCAGCCCCCGAGTTGTCCCCCGGGACGGAGTTCATTATGGCTACACCTTC	CASSPRVVPRDGVHYGYTF
TRBV7-2	TRBJ2-6	few	.	TGTGCCAGCAGCTCCCATCTGTCTGGGGCCAACGTCCTGACTTTC	CASSSHLSGANVLTF
TRBV7-9	TRBJ1-1	few	.	TGTGCCAGCATCGGACCCCCGGACTCTTTGAACACTGAAGCTTTCTTT	CASIGPPDSLNTEAFF
TRBV11-3	TRBJ2-7	many	.	TGTGCCGGCAGCTTATCCCCAAGGGACTACGAGCAGTACTTC	CAGSLSPRDYEQYF
TRBV9	TRBJ2-7	many	.	TGTGCCAGCAGCGTAGATCAGGGATCCGAGCAGTACTTC	CASSVDQGSEQYF
TRBV20-1	TRBJ1-1	many	.	TGCAGTGCAAGCCAAGCATCCACTGAAGCTTTCTTT	CSASQASTEAFF
TRBV6-2/TRBV6-3	TRBJ2-1	many	TRBD2	TGTGCAATAAAGCGGGGGCCCTCCTACAATGAGCAGTTCTTC	CAIKRGPSYNEQFF
TRBV9	TRBJ1-1	many	.	TGTGCCAGCAGCACCGGGACCGAGAACACTGAAGCTTTCTTT	CASSTGTENTEAFF
TRBV28	TRBJ2-1	many	.	TGTGCCAGCAGTCCCTCCCCCCCTGTCCTGAATGAGCAGTTCTTC	CASSPSPPVLNEQFF
TRBV20-1	TRBJ2-7	.	TRBD2	TGCAGTGCTATCCTAGCGGGATACGAGCAGTACTTC	CSAILAGYEQYF
TRBV2	TRBJ2-2	many	TRBD1	TGTGCCAGCAGGATGCAGGGGGCGCGGAGCACCGGGGAGCTGTTTTTT	CASRMQGARSTGELFF
TRBV3-1	TRBJ2-7	many	.	TGTGCCAGCAGCCAAGAGGGGCAGGGCTACGAGCAGTACTTC	CASSQEGQGYEQYF
TRBV28	TRBJ2-7	many	.	TGTGCCAGCAGTTTTATGACATACGAGCAGTACTTC	CASSFMTYEQYF
TRBV6-5	TRBJ2-1	many	.	TGTGCCAGCAGTTATGTGGATGGGGGTTTGAATGAGCAGTTCTTC	CASSYVDGGLNEQFF
TRBV25-1	TRBJ2-1	many	.	TGTGCCAGCAGGGTGCAGGGGGGGCGATGGAATGAGCAGTTCTTC	CASRVQGGRWNEQFF
TRBV28	TRBJ1-4	many	TRBD1	TGTGCCAGCAGCCCTGCAGGGGGGGGCGCGGAAAAACTGTTTTTT	CASSPAGGGAEKLFF
TRBV4-1	TRBJ1-1	many	TRBD1	TGCGCCAGCAGCCAAGCCGCCACAGGGGACACTGAAGCTTTCTTT	CASSQAATGDTEAFF
TRBV7-8	TRBJ1-1	many	.	TGTGCCAGCAGCTTAGCGACAATGAAAACTGAAGCTTTCTTT	CASSLATMKTEAFF
TRBV9	TRBJ1-4	many	TRBD1	TGTGCCAGCAGCGCGGGACAGGGCCTTTATGAAAAACTGTTTTTT	CASSAGQGLYEKLFF
TRBV11-1	TRBJ1-2	many	.	TGTGCCAGCAGCTTAGCGCGCAGGGATGGCTACACCTTC	CASSLARRDGYTF
TRBV18	TRBJ2-1	many	TRBD2	TGTGCCAGCTCACCCTCGGGACTAGCGGGAACCAATGAGCAGTTCTTC	CASSPSGLAGTNEQFF
TRBV19	TRBJ1-2	many	TRBD1	TGTGCCAGTAGTTCACGCCGGGACAGGGCCTATGGCTACACCTTC	CASSSRRDRAYGYTF
TRBV15	TRBJ1-1	many	.	TGTGCCACCAGCAGAGATTTCAACACTGAAGCTTTCTTT	CATSRDFNTEAFF
TRBV6-1	TRBJ2-5	many	.	TGTGCCAGCGGCGAGGTGGGAGCGGAGGGGACCCAGTACTTC	CASGEVGAEGTQYF
TRBV18	TRBJ2-7	many	.	TGTGCCAGCTCACTATCCCGGGTCTACGAGCAGTACTTC	CASSLSRVYEQYF
TRBV6-1	TRBJ2-7	.	TRBD2	TGTGCCAGCAGCCCCTATGGGGTAGCGGGAGACTACGAGCAGTACTTC	CASSPYGVAGDYEQYF
TRBV28	TRBJ2-7	.	.	TGTGCCAGCAGCCCGCTTTCGAGGGAGCACGAGCAGTACTTC	CASSPLSREHEQYF
TRBV19	TRBJ2-7	many	.	TGTGCCAGTAGCCCAGAGTGGTGGGGGTCACAGTACTTC	CASSPEWWGSQYF
TRBV6-5	TRBJ1-2	many	.	TGTGCCAGCAGTTACAGGGGCTACGATGGCTACACCTTC	CASSYRGYDGYTF
TRBV12-3/TRBV12-4	TRBJ2-7	many	.	TGTGCCAGCGGGAACTACGAGCAGTACTTC	CASGNYEQYF
TRBV7-9	TRBJ1-6	few	.	TGTGCCAGCAGCTTAAAAGGGGTCAATTCACCCCTCCACTTT	CASSLKGVNSPLHF
TRBV5-1	TRBJ1-1	many	.	TGCGCCAGCAGCCCGTTTAAAGGAACTGAAGCTTTCTTT	CASSPFKGTEAFF
TRBV6-1	TRBJ2-1	many	.	TGTGCCAGCAGTGCCGACAGGCCCCCCGGGTTCTTC	CASSADRPPGFF
TRBV2	TRBJ1-1	many	.	TGTGCCAGCAGTGAAGTGGGTGGGAACACTGAAGCTTTCTTT	CASSEVGGNTEAFF
TRBV27	TRBJ2-5	.	.	TGTGCCAGCAGTTTCGCTCCCGTATATTCAGAGACCCAGTACTTC	CASSFAPVYSETQYF
TRBV19	TRBJ2-2	few	TRBD1	TGTGCCAGTAGGGGGGACAGGGACACCGGGGAGCTGTTTTTT	CASRGDRDTGELFF
TRBV13	TRBJ2-4	many	.	TGCGCCAGCAGCCCACGGACGGGAAAAAACATTCAGTACTTC	CASSPRTGKNIQYF
TRBV11-3	TRBJ1-6	many	.	TGTGCCAGCAGCTTAGATCGGGGGGATTCACCCCTCCACTTT	CASSLDRGDSPLHF
TRBV2	TRBJ2-1	.	.	TGTGCCAGCCACCCATCAACCGGGACCCAAAATGAGCAGTTCTTC	CASHPSTGTQNEQFF
TRBV24-1	TRBJ2-3	.	.	TGTGCCACCAGTGATTTAAGCAAGGACACAGATACGCAGTATTTT	CATSDLSKDTDTQYF